This T cell receptor (beta chain) was identified during a study of blood T cells in healthy people across ages. The count of this clonotype is one. Its specificity is not known. Germline and junction disagree at one end, which may indicate a read error. Study-level findings and limits: No one knew whether donors had CMV, which possibly confounded expanded clonotype changes.

A J-beta primer mix and a sample-barcoded 5' primer were used in a second PCR of roughly 7 to 12 cycles. Each cDNA was tagged by a template-switch adaptor containing 12 random nucleotides. Researchers report that each sample yielded at least 3 million CDR3-containing paired-end reads. Each CDR3 protein gets one entry after TCRdb re-called the 5' RACE reads with MiXCR. Here the sample spans about 1.6 million distinct CDR3 sequences, 30% to 35% being singletons. The V gene's germline CDR1 is SGDLS and CDR2 YYNGEE. This CDR3 spans 15 amino acids. The TCR comes from a woman aged 30 to 39 in good health. This rearrangement joins TRBV9 to TRBJ2-5; 7 nucleotides match TRBD1. Sequences were obtained from blood. The CDR3 reads CASSSRTGAQETLYF. CDR3 bases: TGTGCCAGCAGCTCTCGGACAGGAGCCCAAGAGACCCTGTACTTC.